Presented here are 9 T cell receptor beta chains from one specimen sequenced in a study of metastatic and nonmetastatic thyroid tumors. With MiXCR, TCRdb called clones anew from the PCR reads. The table shows 70,000 or so clones, with 14% occurring only once. Every patient was untreated before thyroid surgery. Sequencing was done on a sample of blood. These receptors originate from a male donor with papillary thyroid cancer or a benign thyroid nodule (not recorded which). Some clones in this sample may be carry-over from other donors' samples.

This clone was observed at least ten times. The sample has other DNA sequences that encode this CDR3 too. The chain recombines TRBV10-1 with TRBJ2-2; D unresolved. The CDR3 is 14 residues long. V was clipped by 8 bases and J by 0 bases, with 10 bases between them. Germline V gives CDR1 WNHNN, CDR2 SYGVQD (reference sequence). In DNA form, the CDR3 reads TGCGCCAGCCAGGACGGCGCGAACACCGGGGAGCTGTTTTTT. Amino acids: CASQDGANTGELFF.

This clone showed up many times. V gene TRBV5-1 combines with J gene TRBJ2-1; possible D gene TRBD1, 5 bases. The germline gives CDR1 SGHRS, CDR2 YFSETQ. The CDR3 loop spans 14 amino acids. Trimming removed 3 bases at V and 7 bases at J, with 14 bases between. In DNA form, the CDR3 reads TGCGCCAGCAGCTACGGACAAGGGCGGAATGAGCAGTTCTTC. This codes for CASSYGQGRNEQFF.

This clone was recorded many times. The chain joins TRBV19 to TRBJ1-3; D is undetermined. This CDR3 has 15 amino acids. With 6 bases removed from V and 4 bases from J, the gap between germline ends came to 16 bases. CDR1 LNHDA and CDR2 SQIVND come from the germline V gene (reference sequence). CDR3 bases: TGTGCCAGTAGAACAACTCCGACTCCGGGAAACACCATATATTTT. This sequence encodes CASRTTPTPGNTIYF.

This clone was found many times. Here the CDR3 DNA reads TGTGCCAGCAGTTTAAGGGGTGTCGAAAAACTGTTTTTT. Amino acids: CASSLRGVEKLFF. The chain combines TRBV27 with TRBJ1-4; maybe TRBD1 (5 bases). The V end was cut by 2 bases, the J end by 8 bases, with 9 bases between. The CDR3 runs to 13 residues. Germline assignment: CDR1 MNHEY and CDR2 SMNVEV (reference sequence).

The J gene is TRBJ2-3, the V gene TRBV11-2, with a possible D match to TRBD2 (6 bases). The V end was cut by 3 bases, the J end by 1 base, with 20 bases between. CDR3 length: 18 residues. Germline V gene data show CDR1 as SGHAT and CDR2 as FQNNGV. For the CDR3, the DNA is TGTGCCAGCAGCTTGGGGGGTTGGGTTAGGTTGGGCACAGATACGCAGTATTTT. Its protein product is CASSLGGWVRLGTDTQYF.

With respect to this clone: One junction end disagrees with the germline gene, perhaps due to a read error. The CDR3 spells CASTERGLGGNQPQHF. DNA of the CDR3: TGTGCCAGCACCGAACGGGGGTTAGGGGGAAATCAGCCCCAGCACTTT. The chain recombines TRBV27 with TRBJ1-5, with D maybe TRBD1 (6 bases). CDR1 and CDR2 from the germline V gene are MNHEY and SMNVEV (reference sequence). The CDR3 contains 16 residues.

This clone was observed many times. CDR3 sequence: CASNPPGGGNNIEQFF. The CDR3 DNA sequence: TGTGCCAGCAACCCTCCGGGGGGGGGGAACAACATTGAGCAGTTCTTC. The genes are TRBV9 and TRBJ2-1, with TRBD2 matching 8 bases. The V gene end was trimmed by 6 bases and the J gene end by 9 bases; junction bases not matched to a gene: 17. CDR1 is SGDLS and CDR2 is YYNGEE in the germline V gene. This CDR3 region has 16 residues.

This clone was detected a few times. A much larger clone lies a single base off, so this may be a read error. The V call is TRBV7-9, the J call TRBJ2-3; the D is unclear. Trimming cost V 4 bases and J 2 bases, with 7 bases left between them. Germline V gene lookup returns CDR1 SEHNR and CDR2 FQNEAQ (reference sequence). This CDR3 region has 13 residues. This CDR3 reads CASSSSVTDTQYF. The CDR3 DNA reads TGTGCCAGCAGCTCATCAGTCACAGATACGCAGTATTTT.

In its sample, this clone was seen many times. The chain is built from TRBV6-1 and TRBJ2-3; 12 nucleotides agree with TRBD2. This CDR3 is built from 15 residues. Germline V gene data show CDR1 as MNHNS and CDR2 as SASEGT. The J segment lost 0 bases and the V segment lost 10 bases, leaving 5 bases of the junction unmatched. The CDR3 DNA reads as TGTGCCACAACAGGACTAGCGGGAAGCACAGATACGCAGTATTTT. Translated: CATTGLAGSTDTQYF.